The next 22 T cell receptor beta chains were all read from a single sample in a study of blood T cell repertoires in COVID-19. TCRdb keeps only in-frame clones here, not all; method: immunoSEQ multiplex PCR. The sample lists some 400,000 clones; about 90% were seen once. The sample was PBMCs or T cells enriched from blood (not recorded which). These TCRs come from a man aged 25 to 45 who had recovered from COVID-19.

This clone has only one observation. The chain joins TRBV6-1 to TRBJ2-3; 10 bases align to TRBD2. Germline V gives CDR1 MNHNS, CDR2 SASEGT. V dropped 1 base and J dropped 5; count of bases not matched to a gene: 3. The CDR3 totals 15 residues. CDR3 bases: TGTGCCAGCAGTGAAGTTAGCGGGGGGATAGATACGCAGTATTTT. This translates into CASSEVSGGIDTQYF.

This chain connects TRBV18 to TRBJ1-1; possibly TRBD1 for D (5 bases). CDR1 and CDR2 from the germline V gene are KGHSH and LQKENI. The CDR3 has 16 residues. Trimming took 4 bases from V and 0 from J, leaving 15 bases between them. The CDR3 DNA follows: TGTGCCAGCTCACGTATGAGACAGAATATGAACACTGAAGCTTTCTTT. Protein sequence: CASSRMRQNMNTEAFF.

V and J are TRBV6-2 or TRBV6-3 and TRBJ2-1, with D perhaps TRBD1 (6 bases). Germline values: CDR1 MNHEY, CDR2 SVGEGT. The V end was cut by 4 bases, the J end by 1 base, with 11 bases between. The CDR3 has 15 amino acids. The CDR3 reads CASSSLTGSYNEQFF. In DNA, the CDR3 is TGTGCCAGCAGTTCCCTAACAGGGTCCTACAATGAGCAGTTCTTC.

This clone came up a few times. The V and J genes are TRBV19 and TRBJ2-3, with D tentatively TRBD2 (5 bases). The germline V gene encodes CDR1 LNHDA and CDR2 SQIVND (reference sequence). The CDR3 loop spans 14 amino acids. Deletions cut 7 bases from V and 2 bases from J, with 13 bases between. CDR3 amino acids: CASKGPADTDTQYF. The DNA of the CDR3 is TGTGCCAGTAAAGGTCCAGCGGACACAGATACGCAGTATTTT.

CDR3 in amino acids: CASSQGGTAYYGYTF. The CDR3 DNA is TGTGCCAGCAGCCAAGGGGGGACAGCCTACTATGGCTACACCTTC. This sequence joins TRBV11-2 and TRBJ1-2; 7 nucleotides align to TRBD1. CDR3 length equals 15 residues. Germline V gene data show CDR1 as SGHAT and CDR2 as FQNNGV. V lost 5 bases to trimming and J lost 3 bases; unmatched junction nucleotides: 9. The entire variable domain, with the rest obtained from reference TRBV11-2 and TRBJ1-2, is as follows: EAGVAQSPRYKIIEKRQSVAFWCNPISGHATLYWYQQILGQGPKLLIQFQNNGVVDDSQLPKDRFSAERLKGVDSTLKIQPAKLEDSAVYLCASSQGGTAYYGYTFGSGTRLTVV.

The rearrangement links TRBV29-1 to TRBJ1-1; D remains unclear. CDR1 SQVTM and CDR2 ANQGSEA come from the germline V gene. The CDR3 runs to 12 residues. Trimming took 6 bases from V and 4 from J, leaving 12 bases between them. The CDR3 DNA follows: TGCAGCGTCCTCCTGGGCCCCACTGAAGCTTTCTTT. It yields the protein CSVLLGPTEAFF.

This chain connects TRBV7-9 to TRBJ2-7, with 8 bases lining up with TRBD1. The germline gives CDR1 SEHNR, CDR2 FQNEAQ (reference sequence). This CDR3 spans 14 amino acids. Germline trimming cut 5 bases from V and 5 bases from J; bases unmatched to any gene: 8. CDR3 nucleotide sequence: TGTGCCAGCAGCCAGGGACAGGATCGTAACGAGCAGTACTTC. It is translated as CASSQGQDRNEQYF.

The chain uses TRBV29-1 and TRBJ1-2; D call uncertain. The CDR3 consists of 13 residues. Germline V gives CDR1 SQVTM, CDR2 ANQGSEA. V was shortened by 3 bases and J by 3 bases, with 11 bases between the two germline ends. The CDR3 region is CSVELSSDYGYTF. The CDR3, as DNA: TGCAGCGTTGAGTTAAGTAGTGACTATGGCTACACCTTC.

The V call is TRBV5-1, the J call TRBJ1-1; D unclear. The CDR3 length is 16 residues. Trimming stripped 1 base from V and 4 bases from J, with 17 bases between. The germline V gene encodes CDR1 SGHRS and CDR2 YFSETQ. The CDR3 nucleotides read TGCGCCAGCAGCTTGAGTAGATCCCCAGCGATCACTGAAGCTTTCTTT. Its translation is CASSLSRSPAITEAFF. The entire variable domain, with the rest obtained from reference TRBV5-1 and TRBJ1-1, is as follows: KAGVTQTPRYLIKTRGQQVTLSCSPISGHRSVSWYQQTPGQGLQFLFEYFSETQRNKGNFPGRFSGRQFSNSRSEMNVSTLELGDSALYLCASSLSRSPAITEAFFGQGTRLTVV.

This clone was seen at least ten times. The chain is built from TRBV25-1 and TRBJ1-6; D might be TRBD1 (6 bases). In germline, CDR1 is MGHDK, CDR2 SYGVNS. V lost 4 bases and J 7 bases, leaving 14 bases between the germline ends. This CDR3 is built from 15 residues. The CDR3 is CASSALTGVNSPLHF. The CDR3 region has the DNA TGTGCCAGCAGTGCGCTGACAGGCGTAAATTCACCCCTCCACTTT.

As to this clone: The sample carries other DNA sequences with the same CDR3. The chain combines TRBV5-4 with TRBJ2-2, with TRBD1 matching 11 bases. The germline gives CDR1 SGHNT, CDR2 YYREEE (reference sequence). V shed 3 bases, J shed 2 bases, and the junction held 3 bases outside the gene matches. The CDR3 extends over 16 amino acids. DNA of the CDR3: TGTGCCAGCAGCTCGGGACAGGGGGTAAACACCGGGGAGCTGTTTTTT. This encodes CASSSGQGVNTGELFF.

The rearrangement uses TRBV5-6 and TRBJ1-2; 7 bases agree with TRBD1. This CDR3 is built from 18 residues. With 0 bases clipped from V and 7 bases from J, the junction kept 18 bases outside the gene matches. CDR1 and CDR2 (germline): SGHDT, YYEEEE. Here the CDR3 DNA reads TGTGCCAGCAGCTTGGCCGCGGCACAGGGGTCCATGGGGGCTGGCTACACCTTC. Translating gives CASSLAAAQGSMGAGYTF.

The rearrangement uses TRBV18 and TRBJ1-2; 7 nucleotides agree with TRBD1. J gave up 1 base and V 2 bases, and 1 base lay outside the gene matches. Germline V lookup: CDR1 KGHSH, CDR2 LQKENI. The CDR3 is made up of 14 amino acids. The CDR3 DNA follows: TGTGCCAGCTCACCAGGGACAGATAACTATGGCTACACCTTC. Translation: CASSPGTDNYGYTF.

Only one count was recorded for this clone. CDR3 in DNA: TGTGCCAGCAGCCCGCCATCGGCGGGACTAAAGATCTACGAGCAGTACTTC. Amino acids: CASSPPSAGLKIYEQYF. The chain links TRBV7-9 to TRBJ2-7, with TRBD2 identical over 7 bases. J gave up 3 bases and V 5 bases, and 16 bases lay outside the gene matches. CDR3 length: 17 residues. CDR1 is SEHNR, CDR2 FQNEAQ, per germline (reference sequence).

The chain's CDR3 is CASVGLNNEQFF. The CDR3 DNA is TGTGCCAGCGTGGGACTTAACAATGAGCAGTTCTTC. This chain joins TRBV2 and TRBJ2-1; a weak D match, TRBD2 (6 bases). This CDR3 has 12 residues. The V end was cut by 8 bases, the J end by 5 bases, with 10 bases between. Germline V gene sequence: CDR1 SNHLY, CDR2 FYNNEI. Using reference TRBV2 and TRBJ2-1 for the parts outside the CDR3, the full variable domain is EPEVTQTPSHQVTQMGQEVILRCVPISNHLYFYWYRQILGQKVEFLVSFYNNEISEKSEIFDDQFSVERPDGSNFTLKIRSTKLEDSAMYFCASVGLNNEQFFGPGTRLTVL.

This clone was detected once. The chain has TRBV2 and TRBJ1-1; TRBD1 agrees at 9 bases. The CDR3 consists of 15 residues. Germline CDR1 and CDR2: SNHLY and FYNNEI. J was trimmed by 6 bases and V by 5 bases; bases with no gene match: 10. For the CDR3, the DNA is TGTGCCAGCAGTTTACAGGGGGCGTATTATGCTGAAGCTTTCTTT. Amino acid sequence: CASSLQGAYYAEAFF.

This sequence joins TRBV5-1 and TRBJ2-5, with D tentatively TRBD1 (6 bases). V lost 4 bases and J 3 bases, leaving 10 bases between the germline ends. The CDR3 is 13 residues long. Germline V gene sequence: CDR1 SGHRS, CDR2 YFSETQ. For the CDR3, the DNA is TGCGCCAGCAGCACGAACAGGGAAGAGACCCAGTACTTC. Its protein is CASSTNREETQYF.

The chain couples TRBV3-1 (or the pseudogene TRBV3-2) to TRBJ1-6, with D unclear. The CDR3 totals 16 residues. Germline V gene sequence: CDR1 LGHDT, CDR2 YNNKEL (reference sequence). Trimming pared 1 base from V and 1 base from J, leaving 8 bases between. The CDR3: CASSQGYGSYNSPLHF. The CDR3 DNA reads TGTGCCAGCAGCCAAGGCTACGGTTCCTATAATTCACCCCTCCACTTT.

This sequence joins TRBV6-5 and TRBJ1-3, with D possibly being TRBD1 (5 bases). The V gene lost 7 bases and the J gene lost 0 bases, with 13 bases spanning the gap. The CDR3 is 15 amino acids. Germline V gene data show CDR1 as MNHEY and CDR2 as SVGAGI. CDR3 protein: CASTPGLGSGNTIYF. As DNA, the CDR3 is TGTGCCAGCACACCGGGACTGGGCTCTGGAAACACCATATATTTT.

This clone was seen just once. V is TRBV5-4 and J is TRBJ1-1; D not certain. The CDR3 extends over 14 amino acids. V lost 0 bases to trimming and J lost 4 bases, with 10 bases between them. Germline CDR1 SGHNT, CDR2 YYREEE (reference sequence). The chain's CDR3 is CASSLERVGTEAFF. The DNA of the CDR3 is TGTGCCAGCAGCTTGGAGAGGGTCGGCACTGAAGCTTTCTTT. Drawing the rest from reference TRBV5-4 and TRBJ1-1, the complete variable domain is ETGVTQSPTHLIKTRGQQVTLRCSSQSGHNTVSWYQQALGQGPQFIFQYYREEENGRGNFPPRFSGLQFPNYSSELNVNALELDDSALYLCASSLERVGTEAFFGQGTRLTVV.

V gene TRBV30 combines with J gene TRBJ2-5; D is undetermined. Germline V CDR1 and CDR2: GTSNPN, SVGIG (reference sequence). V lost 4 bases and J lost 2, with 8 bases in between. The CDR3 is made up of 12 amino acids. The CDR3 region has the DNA TGTGCCTGGAATCAGATACAAGAGACCCAGTACTTC. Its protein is CAWNQIQETQYF. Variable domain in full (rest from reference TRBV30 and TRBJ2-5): SQTIHQWPATLVQPVGSPLSLECTVEGTSNPNLYWYRQAAGRGLQLLFYSVGIGQISSEVPQNLSASRPQDRQFILSSKKLLLSDSGFYLCAWNQIQETQYFGPGTRLLVL.

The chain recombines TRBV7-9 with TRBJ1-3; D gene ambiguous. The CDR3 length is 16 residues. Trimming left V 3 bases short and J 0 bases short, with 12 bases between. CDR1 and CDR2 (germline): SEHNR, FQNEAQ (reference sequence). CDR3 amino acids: CASSFTILSSGNTIYF. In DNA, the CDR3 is TGTGCCAGCAGCTTCACTATACTGAGCTCTGGAAACACCATATATTTT.